This T cell receptor beta chain was recovered during a study of blood T cell repertoires in COVID-19. Assay used: immunoSEQ multiplex PCR; TCRdb lists only in-frame clones, some missing. The sample shows fewer than 400,000 clones, nearly 90% of them seen only once. Participant reports of clinical history set cohort assignment. Source material: PBMCs or T cells enriched from blood (not recorded which). This TCR was recovered from a woman under 40 who had recovered from COVID-19.

The CDR3: CASRPTGGTEAFF. For the CDR3, the DNA is TGTGCCAGCAGACCGACAGGGGGCACTGAAGCTTTCTTT. V usage is TRBV3-1 (or the pseudogene TRBV3-2) and J usage is TRBJ1-1; 9 nucleotides agree with TRBD1. Germline V gene data show CDR1 as LGHDT and CDR2 as YNNKEL (reference sequence). V was clipped by 6 bases and J by 4 bases; unmatched bases: 3. This CDR3 spans 13 amino acids.